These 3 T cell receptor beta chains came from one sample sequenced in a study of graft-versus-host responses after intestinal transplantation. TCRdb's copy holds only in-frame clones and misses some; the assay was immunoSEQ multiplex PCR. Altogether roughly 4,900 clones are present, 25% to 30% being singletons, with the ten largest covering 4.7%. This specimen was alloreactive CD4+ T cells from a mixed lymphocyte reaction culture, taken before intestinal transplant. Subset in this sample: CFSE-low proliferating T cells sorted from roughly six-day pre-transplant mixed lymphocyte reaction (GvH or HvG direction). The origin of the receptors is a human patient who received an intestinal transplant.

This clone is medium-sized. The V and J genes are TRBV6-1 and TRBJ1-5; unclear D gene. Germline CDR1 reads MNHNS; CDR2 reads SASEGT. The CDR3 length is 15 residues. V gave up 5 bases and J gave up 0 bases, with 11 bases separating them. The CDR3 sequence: CASSPRGHSNQPQHF. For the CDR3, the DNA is TGTGCCAGCAGTCCAAGAGGGCATAGCAATCAGCCCCAGCATTTT.

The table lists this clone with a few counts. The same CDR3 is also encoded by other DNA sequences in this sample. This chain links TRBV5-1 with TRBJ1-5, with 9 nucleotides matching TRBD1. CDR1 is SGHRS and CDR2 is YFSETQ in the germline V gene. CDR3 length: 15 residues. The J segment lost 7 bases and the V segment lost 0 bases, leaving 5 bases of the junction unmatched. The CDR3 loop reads CASSLGDRVGQPQHF. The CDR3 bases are TGCGCCAGCAGCTTGGGGGACAGGGTGGGGCAGCCCCAGCATTTT.

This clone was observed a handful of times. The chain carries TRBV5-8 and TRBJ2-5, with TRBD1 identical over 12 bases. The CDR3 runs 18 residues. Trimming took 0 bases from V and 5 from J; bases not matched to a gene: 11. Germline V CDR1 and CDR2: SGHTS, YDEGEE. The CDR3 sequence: CASSLGQPGTGGGETQYF. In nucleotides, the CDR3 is TGTGCCAGCAGCTTGGGGCAACCCGGGACAGGGGGCGGGGAGACCCAGTACTTC.